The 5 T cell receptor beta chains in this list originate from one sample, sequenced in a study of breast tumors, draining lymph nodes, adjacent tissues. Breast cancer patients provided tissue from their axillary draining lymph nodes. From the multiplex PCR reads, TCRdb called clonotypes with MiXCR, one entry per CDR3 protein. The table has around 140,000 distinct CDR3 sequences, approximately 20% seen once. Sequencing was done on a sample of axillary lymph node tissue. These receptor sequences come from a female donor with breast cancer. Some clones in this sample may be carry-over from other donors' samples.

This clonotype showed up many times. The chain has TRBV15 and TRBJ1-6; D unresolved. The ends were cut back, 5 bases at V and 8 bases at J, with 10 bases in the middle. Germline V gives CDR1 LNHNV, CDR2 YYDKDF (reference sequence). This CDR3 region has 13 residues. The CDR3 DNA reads TGTGCCACCAGCCCCCGGGCGGATTCACCCCTCCACTTT. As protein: CATSPRADSPLHF.

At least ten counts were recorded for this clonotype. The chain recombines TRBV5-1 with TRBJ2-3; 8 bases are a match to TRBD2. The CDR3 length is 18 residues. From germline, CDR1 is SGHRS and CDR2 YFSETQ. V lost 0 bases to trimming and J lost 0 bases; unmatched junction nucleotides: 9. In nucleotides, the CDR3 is TGCGCCAGCAGCTTGGCGACTAGCGATGCGCTTAGCACAGATACGCAGTATTTT. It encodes CASSLATSDALSTDTQYF.

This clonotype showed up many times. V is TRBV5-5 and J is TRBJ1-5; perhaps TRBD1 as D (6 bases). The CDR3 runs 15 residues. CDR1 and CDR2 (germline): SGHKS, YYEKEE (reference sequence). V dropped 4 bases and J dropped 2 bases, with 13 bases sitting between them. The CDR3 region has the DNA TGTGCCAGCAGCATTGACCACAGGGGCAATCAGCCCCAGCATTTT. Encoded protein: CASSIDHRGNQPQHF.

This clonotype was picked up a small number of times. This chain's CDR3 is CASSKEGYGYTF. The CDR3 nucleotides are TGTGCCAGTAGTAAGGAGGGCTATGGCTACACCTTC. This rearrangement joins TRBV19 to TRBJ1-2; unclear D gene. Germline CDR1 LNHDA, CDR2 SQIVND (reference sequence). Between the trimmed V and J ends, which lost 4 bases and 4 bases, there was a span of 7 bases. There are 12 residues in the CDR3.

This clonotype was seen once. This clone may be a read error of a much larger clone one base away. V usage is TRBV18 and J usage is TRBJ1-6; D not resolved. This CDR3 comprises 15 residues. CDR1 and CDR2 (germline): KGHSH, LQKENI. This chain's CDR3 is CACSEAPGGNSPLHF. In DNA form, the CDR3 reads TGTGCCTGCTCTGAGGCCCCAGGAGGGAATTCACCCCTCCACTTT.